This record covers a single T cell receptor beta chain. V was clipped by 2 bases and J by 2 bases, with 7 bases between them. This CDR3 is built from 14 residues. Per the germline V gene, CDR1 is MNHEY and CDR2 is SMNVEV (reference sequence). This sample stems from a study of control samples from healthy donors and cancer patients. Clones were sequenced by immunoSEQ multiplex PCR, and TCRdb holds only the in-frame ones, with some missing. This sample has about 94,000 clones; about nine tenths occur once, and the top ten carry over 3%. The J gene is TRBJ1-3, the V gene TRBV27; tentatively, D is TRBD1 (6 bases). The clonotype originates from a woman between 18 and 29 years old in good health. Sequenced: blood. CDR3 sequence: CASSLRGAGNTIYF. Written as DNA, the CDR3 is TGTGCCAGCAGTTTAAGGGGGGCTGGAAACACCATATATTTT.